This T cell receptor (beta chain) was identified during a study of glioma-infiltrating T cells. The CDR3 loop spans 13 amino acids. Germline CDR1 reads MGHRA; CDR2 reads YSYEKL. Amplification of TCR alpha and beta CDR3 regions from RNA used iRepertoire nested multiplex PCR. Via MiXCR, TCRdb re-called the multiplex PCR reads, giving one row per CDR3 protein. The sample includes roughly 16,000 distinct CDR3 sequences, nearly 60% of them seen just once. As for this clonotype: A junction end diverges from the germline sequence, so it may reflect a read error.

The sample was glioma tissue, nonneoplastic brain tissue, or PBMCs (not recorded which). The TCR originated in a human donor with low-grade glioma or glioblastoma, undergoing nonglioma brain surgery, or in good health (not recorded which). The rearrangement uses TRBV4-1 and TRBJ2-5; TRBD1 or TRBD2 may be the D gene (5 bases each). CDR3 sequence reads: CASIQELGETQYF. For the CDR3, the DNA is TGCGCCAGCATCCAAGAATTGGGGGAGACCCAGTACTTT.